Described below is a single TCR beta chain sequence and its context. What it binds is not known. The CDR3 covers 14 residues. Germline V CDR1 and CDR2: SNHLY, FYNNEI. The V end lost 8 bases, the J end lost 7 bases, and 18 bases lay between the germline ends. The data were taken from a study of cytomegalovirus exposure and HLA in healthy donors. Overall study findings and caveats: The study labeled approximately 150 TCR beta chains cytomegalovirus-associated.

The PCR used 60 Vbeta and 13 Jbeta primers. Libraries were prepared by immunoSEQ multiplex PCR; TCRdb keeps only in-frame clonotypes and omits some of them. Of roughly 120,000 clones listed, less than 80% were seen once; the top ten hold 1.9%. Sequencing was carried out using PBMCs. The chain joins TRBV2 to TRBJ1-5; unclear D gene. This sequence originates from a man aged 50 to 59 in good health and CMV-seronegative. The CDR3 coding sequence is TGTGCCAGCTCTCAAGAGGGAGGGAGACAGCCCCAGCATTTT. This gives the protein CASSQEGGRQPQHF.